A selection of T cell receptor beta chains follows, all from one sample in a study of spatial heterogeneity in lung cancer. TCRdb ran MiXCR on the 5' RACE reads and lists one entry per CDR3 protein. Here the sample spans more than 60,000 distinct CDR3 sequences, around 7.3% being singletons. Material: PBMCs, obtained at surgery. These TCRs come from a male donor with early-stage non-small cell lung cancer. Both conserved end residues are part of each CDR3. A D gene is named only where the DNA matches it firmly. Size values are once, few and many counts, or a class for expanded clones, and some rows have none.

V	D	size	J	CDR3	DNA
TRBV7-2	NA	many	TRBJ1-1	CASSLEGDTEAFF	TGTGCCAGCAGCTTAGAGGGGGACACTGAAGCTTTCTTT
TRBV20-1	TRBD2	NA	TRBJ2-1	CSARDPTGLALTEQFF	TGCAGTGCTAGAGATCCAACGGGACTAGCGTTGACTGAGCAGTTCTTC
TRBV5-1	TRBD2	many	TRBJ2-3	CASSLPTSGRAGDTQYF	TGCGCCAGCAGCCTACCCACTAGCGGGAGGGCAGGGGATACGCAGTATTTT
TRBV5-1	NA	NA	TRBJ2-1	CASSYAGFNEQFF	TGCGCCAGCAGCTACGCAGGGTTCAATGAGCAGTTCTTC
TRBV11-2	TRBD1	few	TRBJ2-1	CASSLDLGQGGNEQFF	TGTGCCAGCAGCTTAGATCTTGGACAGGGGGGTAATGAGCAGTTCTTC
TRBV20-1	NA	many	TRBJ1-1	CSASRAGADTEAFF	TGCAGTGCTAGTCGAGCAGGGGCGGACACTGAAGCTTTCTTT
TRBV6-5	NA	many	TRBJ1-5	CASSRDGNQPQHF	TGTGCCAGCAGTCGGGATGGGAATCAGCCCCAGCATTTT
TRBV6-2/TRBV6-3	NA	NA	TRBJ2-3	CASSYSGGTDTQYF	TGTGCCAGCAGTTACTCAGGCGGGACAGATACGCAGTATTTT
TRBV4-1	NA	many	TRBJ2-1	CASSGRRDPYNEQFF	TGCGCCAGCAGTGGTCGGCGGGACCCCTACAATGAGCAGTTCTTC
TRBV5-1	TRBD1	few	TRBJ1-2	CASSPRQGYGYTF	TGCGCCAGCAGCCCCAGACAGGGGTATGGCTACACCTTC
TRBV12-3/TRBV12-4	NA	many	TRBJ2-7	CASSPRGGGIEQYF	TGTGCCAGCAGTCCCCGGGGAGGGGGAATCGAGCAGTACTTC
TRBV27	TRBD2	NA	TRBJ2-3	CASSFLAGGPDTQYF	TGTGCCAGCAGTTTTTTAGCGGGAGGGCCAGATACGCAGTATTTT
TRBV5-4	TRBD1	NA	TRBJ2-1	CASRRTGEHEQFF	TGTGCCAGCCGGCGAACAGGGGAACATGAGCAGTTCTTC
TRBV7-2	NA	few	TRBJ1-2	CASSFYYGYTF	TGTGCCAGCAGCTTTTACTATGGCTACACCTTC
TRBV7-9	NA	NA	TRBJ1-1	CASSLGRANTEAFF	TGTGCCAGCAGCTTAGGCAGGGCGAACACTGAAGCTTTCTTT
TRBV5-1	NA	NA	TRBJ2-2	CASSSDRVNTGELFF	TGCGCCAGCAGCTCAGATCGAGTGAACACCGGGGAGCTGTTTTTT
TRBV10-2	TRBD2	many	TRBJ2-3	CASSGTSGRRRDTQYF	TGCGCCAGCAGTGGGACTAGCGGGAGGAGACGCGATACGCAGTATTTT
TRBV27	TRBD1	few	TRBJ2-4	CASSLSWGTGNIQYF	TGTGCCAGCAGTTTATCTTGGGGGACAGGGAACATTCAGTACTTC
TRBV14	NA	NA	TRBJ1-6	CASSQTRTNSPLHF	TGTGCCAGCAGCCAGACACGAACCAATTCACCCCTCCACTTT
TRBV5-1	NA	NA	TRBJ1-2	CASSPMGSYGYTF	TGCGCCAGCAGTCCAATGGGCTCCTATGGCTACACCTTC
TRBV27	TRBD1	many	TRBJ2-7	CASKVTTGATNEQYF	TGTGCCAGCAAGGTTACGACAGGGGCGACCAACGAGCAGTACTTC
TRBV9	NA	many	TRBJ1-1	CASSVSGGGEEAFF	TGTGCCAGCAGCGTATCTGGGGGAGGGGAAGAAGCTTTCTTT
TRBV27	TRBD1	NA	TRBJ2-5	CASSLSGQGRGTQYF	TGTGCCAGCAGTTTATCGGGACAGGGGCGGGGGACCCAGTACTTC
TRBV20-1	NA	NA	TRBJ2-7	CSARPGHSSYEQYF	TGCAGTGCTCGCCCGGGGCACAGCTCCTACGAGCAGTACTTC
TRBV5-1	TRBD2	NA	TRBJ2-3	CASSLEAGVRTDTQYF	TGCGCCAGCAGCTTGGAAGCGGGAGTAAGAACAGATACGCAGTATTTT
TRBV20-1	NA	few	TRBJ2-3	CSAEVTGRTDTQYF	TGCAGCGCAGAGGTGACTGGCCGCACAGATACGCAGTATTTT
TRBV27	TRBD1	many	TRBJ2-1	CASYSGTGGLDEQFF	TGTGCCAGCTATTCCGGGACAGGGGGCTTGGATGAGCAGTTCTTC
TRBV3-1	TRBD2	few	TRBJ2-7	CASSQGLALNYEQYF	TGTGCCAGCAGCCAAGGACTAGCGTTAAACTACGAGCAGTACTTC
TRBV5-1	TRBD2	many	TRBJ2-3	CASSLGLAGGRSTDTQYF	TGCGCCAGCAGCTTGGGGCTAGCGGGAGGCCGAAGCACAGATACGCAGTATTTT
TRBV7-9	NA	NA	TRBJ2-2	CASSLWGPNTGELFF	TGTGCCAGCAGCTTATGGGGGCCGAACACCGGGGAGCTGTTTTTT
TRBV9	NA	many	TRBJ1-6	CASSSGPADSLLHF	TGTGCCAGCAGCTCGGGCCCGGCGGATTCACTCCTCCACTTT
TRBV7-2	NA	few	TRBJ2-1	CASSPWTRGEQFF	TGTGCCAGCAGCCCCTGGACGCGGGGTGAGCAGTTCTTC
TRBV28	TRBD1	many	TRBJ1-5	CASSPSTGTGTRQPQHF	TGTGCCAGCAGTCCCTCGACCGGGACAGGGACTCGTCAGCCCCAGCATTTT
TRBV19	NA	NA	TRBJ1-5	CASTPNRISNQPQHF	TGTGCCAGTACCCCGAACAGGATTAGCAATCAGCCCCAGCATTTT
TRBV25-1	TRBD2	NA	TRBJ2-1	CASSGWAGGEQFF	TGTGCCAGCAGTGGGTGGGCGGGAGGTGAGCAGTTCTTC
TRBV5-1	NA	NA	TRBJ2-1	CASSQEVYEQFF	TGCGCCAGCAGCCAGGAGGTGTATGAGCAGTTCTTC
TRBV7-8	TRBD2	many	TRBJ2-3	CASSPVRGRLAGGDTQYF	TGTGCCAGCAGCCCCGTTCGGGGACGGCTAGCGGGGGGAGATACGCAGTATTTT
TRBV29-1	TRBD2	many	TRBJ2-7	CSVVGTRRYEQYF	TGCAGCGTTGTGGGGACTAGGAGGTACGAGCAGTACTTC
TRBV29-1	NA	many	TRBJ2-2	CSVGSGSGELFF	TGCAGCGTTGGGTCAGGGTCCGGGGAGCTGTTTTTT
TRBV4-3	TRBD1	NA	TRBJ2-1	CASSQDHPGTANSYNEQFF	TGCGCCAGCAGCCAAGATCATCCCGGGACAGCGAACTCCTACAATGAGCAGTTCTTC
TRBV20-1	TRBD2	many	TRBJ2-5	CSAQRGLAGLETQYF	TGCAGTGCCCAACGGGGACTAGCGGGATTAGAGACCCAGTACTTC
TRBV7-2	NA	many	TRBJ2-5	CASSFRGDQETQYF	TGTGCCAGCAGCTTCAGGGGAGATCAAGAGACCCAGTACTTC
TRBV25-1	NA	NA	TRBJ1-2	CASSPWESAGYTF	TGTGCCAGCAGTCCGTGGGAGTCTGCAGGCTACACCTTC
TRBV7-9	NA	NA	TRBJ2-3	CASSLRRTPDTQYF	TGTGCCAGCAGCTTACGACGGACCCCCGATACGCAGTATTTT
TRBV6-4	NA	NA	TRBJ2-3	CASSDSRGTVDTQYF	TGTGCCAGCAGTGACTCTAGGGGGACTGTAGATACGCAGTATTTT
TRBV19	NA	NA	TRBJ1-5	CASSIGQPQHF	TGTGCCAGTAGTATTGGTCAGCCCCAGCATTTT
TRBV9	NA	many	TRBJ2-1	CASSVVGGSYNEQFF	TGTGCCAGCAGCGTAGTGGGGGGCTCCTACAATGAGCAGTTCTTC
TRBV11-2	TRBD2	NA	TRBJ2-1	CASSLDREGYNEQFF	TGTGCCAGCAGCTTAGACCGGGAGGGTTACAATGAGCAGTTCTTC
TRBV11-2	NA	many	TRBJ2-3	CASSPLRGSGTDTQYF	TGTGCCAGCAGCCCCCTTCGAGGGTCTGGCACAGATACGCAGTATTTT
TRBV12-3/TRBV12-4	NA	few	TRBJ2-5	CASRWALAGETQYF	TGTGCCAGCAGGTGGGCCCTCGCTGGAGAGACCCAGTACTTC
TRBV27	TRBD1	few	TRBJ1-6	CASSSGQFYNSPLHF	TGTGCCAGCAGTTCGGGACAGTTTTATAATTCACCCCTCCACTTT
TRBV10-3	NA	many	TRBJ2-5	CAISESTSGGRRETQYF	TGTGCCATCAGTGAGTCGACCTCCGGGGGCCGTAGGGAGACCCAGTACTTC
TRBV30	TRBD1	many	TRBJ2-6	CAWGRDRVRSGANVLTF	TGTGCCTGGGGGAGGGACAGGGTGCGTTCTGGGGCCAACGTCCTGACTTTC